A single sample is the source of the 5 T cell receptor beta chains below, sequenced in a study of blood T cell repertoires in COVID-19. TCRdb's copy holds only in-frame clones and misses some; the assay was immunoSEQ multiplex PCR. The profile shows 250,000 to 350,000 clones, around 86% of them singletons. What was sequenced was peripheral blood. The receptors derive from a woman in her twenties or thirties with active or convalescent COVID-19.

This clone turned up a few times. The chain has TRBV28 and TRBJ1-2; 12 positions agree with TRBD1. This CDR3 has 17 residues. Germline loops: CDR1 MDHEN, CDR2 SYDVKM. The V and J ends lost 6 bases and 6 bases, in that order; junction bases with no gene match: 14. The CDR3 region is CASRGYGTGGIRNGYTF. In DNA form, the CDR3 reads TGTGCCAGCAGGGGCTACGGGACAGGGGGCATTCGGAATGGCTACACCTTC.

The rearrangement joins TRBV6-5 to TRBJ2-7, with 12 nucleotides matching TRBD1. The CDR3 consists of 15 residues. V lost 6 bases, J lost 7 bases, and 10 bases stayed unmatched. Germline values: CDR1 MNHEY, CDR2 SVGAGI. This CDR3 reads CASSPSGQGAREQYF. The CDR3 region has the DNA TGTGCCAGCAGCCCCTCGGGACAGGGGGCAAGGGAGCAGTACTTC.

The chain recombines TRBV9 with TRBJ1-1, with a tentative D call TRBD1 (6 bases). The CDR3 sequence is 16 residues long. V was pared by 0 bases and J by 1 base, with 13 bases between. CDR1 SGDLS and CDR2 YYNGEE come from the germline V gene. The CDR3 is CASSVAGGWRNTEAFF. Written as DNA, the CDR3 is TGTGCCAGCAGCGTAGCGGGGGGCTGGCGGAACACTGAAGCTTTCTTT. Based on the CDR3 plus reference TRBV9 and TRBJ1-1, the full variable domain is DSGVTQTPKHLITATGQRVTLRCSPRSGDLSVYWYQQSLDQGLQFLIQYYNGEERAKGNILERFSAQQFPDLHSELNLSSLELGDSALYFCASSVAGGWRNTEAFFGQGTRLTVV.

This CDR3 is CSVDGGVYTEAFF. CDR3 bases: TGCAGCGTCGACGGGGGGGTCTACACTGAAGCTTTCTTT. This chain connects TRBV29-1 to TRBJ1-1, with D possibly matching TRBD1 (5 bases). The CDR3 has 13 residues. Per germline, CDR1 SQVTM and CDR2 ANQGSEA. Trimming removed 6 bases at V and 3 bases at J, with 14 bases between.

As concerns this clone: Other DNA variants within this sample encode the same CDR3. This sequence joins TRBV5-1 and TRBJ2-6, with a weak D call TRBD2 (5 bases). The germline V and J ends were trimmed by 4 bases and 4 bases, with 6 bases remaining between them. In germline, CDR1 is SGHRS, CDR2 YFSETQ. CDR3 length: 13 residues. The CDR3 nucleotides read TGCGCCAGCAGCCCGGGGGGGGCCAACGTCCTGACTTTC. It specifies CASSPGGANVLTF. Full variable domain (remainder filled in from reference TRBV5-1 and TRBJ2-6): KAGVTQTPRYLIKTRGQQVTLSCSPISGHRSVSWYQQTPGQGLQFLFEYFSETQRNKGNFPGRFSGRQFSNSRSEMNVSTLELGDSALYLCASSPGGANVLTFGAGSRLTVL.